The 9 T cell receptor beta chains below come from one sample, sequenced in a study of blood T cell repertoires in COVID-19. TCRdb keeps only in-frame clones here, not all; method: immunoSEQ multiplex PCR. The sample yields roughly 190,000 clones, roughly 80% seen once. Sequenced: peripheral blood. All receptors derive from a woman aged 40 to 50 with acute or convalescent COVID-19.

The rearrangement joins TRBV7-8 to TRBJ1-2; D remains ambiguous. Looked up from germline, CDR1 is SGHVS and CDR2 is FQNEAQ. This CDR3 has 14 amino acids. The V gene lost 6 bases and the J gene lost 4 bases, with 15 bases spanning the gap. The chain's CDR3 is CASRRDPGGYGYTF. The CDR3, as DNA: TGTGCCAGCAGGCGAGACCCCGGCGGCTATGGCTACACCTTC.

The rearrangement joins TRBV2 to TRBJ1-1; no definite D call. V lost 11 bases, J lost 3 bases, and 16 bases lay in between. CDR1 and CDR2 (germline): SNHLY, FYNNEI. The CDR3 has 13 residues. The DNA of the CDR3 is TGTGCCTTTGGTGGAGGGTGGGACACTGAAGCTTTCTTT. It yields the protein CAFGGGWDTEAFF. The whole variable domain, filled in from reference TRBV2 and TRBJ1-1, reads EPEVTQTPSHQVTQMGQEVILRCVPISNHLYFYWYRQILGQKVEFLVSFYNNEISEKSEIFDDQFSVERPDGSNFTLKIRSTKLEDSAMYFCAFGGGWDTEAFFGQGTRLTVV.

The rearrangement links TRBV6-1 to TRBJ2-3, with 10 bases fitting TRBD1. The CDR3 is 15 amino acids. In germline, CDR1 is MNHNS, CDR2 SASEGT. After removal of 3 bases from V and 4 bases from J, the junction contained 4 bases not matched to a gene. The CDR3 here is CASSDGTGDSDTQYF. CDR3 coding DNA: TGTGCCAGCAGTGATGGGACAGGGGATTCAGATACGCAGTATTTT.

The chain employs TRBV19 and TRBJ2-1, with 7 bases that match TRBD1. Per germline, CDR1 LNHDA and CDR2 SQIVND (reference sequence). The V and J ends lost 9 bases and 7 bases, in that order; junction bases with no gene match: 9. CDR3 size: 13 residues. Here the CDR3 reads CAREDRRRNEQFF. CDR3 DNA: TGTGCCAGGGAGGACAGGCGGAGGAATGAGCAGTTCTTC.

This clone occurred once. The V and J genes are TRBV19 and TRBJ2-3; 14 bases fit TRBD2. The CDR3 consists of 16 residues. The germline CDR1 and CDR2 sequences are LNHDA and SQIVND (reference sequence). Trimming at V came to 6 bases and at J to 6 bases, leaving 8 bases not matched to a gene. This chain's CDR3 is CASRRLAGGPRDTQYF. CDR3 nucleotide sequence: TGTGCCAGTAGAAGACTAGCGGGGGGGCCACGGGATACGCAGTATTTT.

The chain links TRBV2 to TRBJ2-2; TRBD1 might be the D (6 bases). There are 14 residues in the CDR3. V was clipped by 11 bases and J by 6 bases, with 19 bases between them. Germline V lookup: CDR1 SNHLY, CDR2 FYNNEI. The CDR3 bases are TGTGCCGGTGTGGGGGCGCTGGGGTCCGGGGAGCTGTTTTTT. This sequence encodes CAGVGALGSGELFF.

This chain joins TRBV5-4 and TRBJ2-1, with 8 nucleotides matching TRBD1. The CDR3 is made up of 15 amino acids. Germline loops: CDR1 SGHNT, CDR2 YYREEE (reference sequence). The junction had 6 bases not matched to a gene; V was cut back by 3 bases and J by 4 bases. The CDR3 sequence is CASSSHGTGYNEQFF. CDR3 DNA sequence: TGTGCCAGCAGCTCCCACGGGACAGGATACAATGAGCAGTTCTTC.

This clone has a single count. The J gene is TRBJ2-3, the V gene TRBV4-1; 12 nucleotides line up with TRBD2. The germline gives CDR1 MGHRA, CDR2 YSYEKL. Losses at the gene ends were 1 base for V and 3 bases for J; bases not matched to a gene: 8. The CDR3 spans 18 residues. The CDR3 here is CASSQGALLAGGTDTQYF. The CDR3 nucleotides read TGCGCCAGCAGCCAAGGAGCCCTACTAGCGGGAGGTACAGATACGCAGTATTTT.

The V and J genes are TRBV5-1 and TRBJ2-3; D is undetermined. The CDR3 is 17 residues long. Germline V gene sequence: CDR1 SGHRS, CDR2 YFSETQ. V was pared by 2 bases and J by 3 bases, with 19 bases between. This chain's CDR3 is CASSLSPRGYQTDTQYF. The DNA of the CDR3 is TGCGCCAGCAGCTTATCCCCCCGTGGTTACCAGACAGATACGCAGTATTTT.